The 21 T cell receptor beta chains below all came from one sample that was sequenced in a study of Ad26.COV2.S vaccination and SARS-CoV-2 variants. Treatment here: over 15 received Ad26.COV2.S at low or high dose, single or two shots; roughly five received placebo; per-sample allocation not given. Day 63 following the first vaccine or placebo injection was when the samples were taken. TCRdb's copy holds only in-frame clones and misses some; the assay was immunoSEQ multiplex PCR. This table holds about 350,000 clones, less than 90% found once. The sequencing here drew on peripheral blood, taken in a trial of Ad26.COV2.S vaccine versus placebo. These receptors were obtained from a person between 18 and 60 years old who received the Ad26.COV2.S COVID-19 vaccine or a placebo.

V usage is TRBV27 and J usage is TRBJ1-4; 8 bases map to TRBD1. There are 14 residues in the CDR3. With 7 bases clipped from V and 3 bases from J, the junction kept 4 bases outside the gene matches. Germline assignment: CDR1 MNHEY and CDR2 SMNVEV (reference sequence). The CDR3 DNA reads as TGTGCCAGCAAACAGACAGGGGCTAATGAAAAACTGTTTTTT. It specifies CASKQTGANEKLFF.

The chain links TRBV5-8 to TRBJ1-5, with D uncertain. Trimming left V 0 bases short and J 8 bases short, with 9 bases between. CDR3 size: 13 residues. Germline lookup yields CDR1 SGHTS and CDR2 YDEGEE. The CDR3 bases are TGTGCCAGCAGCTTGGGGTTTGGTGAGCCCCAGCATTTT. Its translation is CASSLGFGEPQHF.

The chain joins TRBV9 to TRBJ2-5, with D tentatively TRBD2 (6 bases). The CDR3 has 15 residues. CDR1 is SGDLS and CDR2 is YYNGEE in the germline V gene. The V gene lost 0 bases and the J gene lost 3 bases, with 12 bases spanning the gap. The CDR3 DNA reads TGTGCCAGCAGCGTAGCTCCATCGGGGGAAGAGACCCAGTACTTC. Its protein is CASSVAPSGEETQYF.

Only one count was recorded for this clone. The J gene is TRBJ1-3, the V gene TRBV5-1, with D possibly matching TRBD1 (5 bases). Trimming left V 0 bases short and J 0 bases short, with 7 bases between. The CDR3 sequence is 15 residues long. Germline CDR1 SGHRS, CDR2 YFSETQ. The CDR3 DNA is TGCGCCAGCAGCTTGGGGGGCGACTCTGGAAACACCATATATTTT. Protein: CASSLGGDSGNTIYF.

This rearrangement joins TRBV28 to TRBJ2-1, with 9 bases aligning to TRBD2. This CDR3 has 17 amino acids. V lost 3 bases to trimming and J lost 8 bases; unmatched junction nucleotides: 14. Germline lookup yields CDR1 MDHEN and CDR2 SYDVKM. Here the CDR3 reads CASSLDGPSGKKDEQFF. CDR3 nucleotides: TGTGCCAGCAGTTTGGACGGGCCTAGCGGGAAAAAGGATGAGCAGTTCTTC.

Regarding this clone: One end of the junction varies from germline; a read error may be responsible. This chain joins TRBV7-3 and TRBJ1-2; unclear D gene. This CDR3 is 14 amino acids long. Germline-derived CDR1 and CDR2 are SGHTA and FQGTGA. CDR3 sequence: CAGSPQARAGGYTF. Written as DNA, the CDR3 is TGTGCCGGCAGCCCTCAAGCCCGGGCGGGTGGCTACACCTTC.

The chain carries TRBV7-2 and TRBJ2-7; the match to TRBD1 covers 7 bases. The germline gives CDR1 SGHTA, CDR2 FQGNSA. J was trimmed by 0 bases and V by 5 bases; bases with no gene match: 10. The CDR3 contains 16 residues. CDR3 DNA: TGTGCCAGCAGCCCCGGGACAGTCCCCCTCTCCTACGAGCAGTACTTC. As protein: CASSPGTVPLSYEQYF. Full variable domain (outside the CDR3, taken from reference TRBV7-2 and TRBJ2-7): GAGVSQSPSNKVTEKGKDVELRCDPISGHTALYWYRQSLGQGLEFLIYFQGNSAPDKSGLPSDRFSAERTGGSVSTLTIQRTQQEDSAVYLCASSPGTVPLSYEQYFGPGTRLTVT.

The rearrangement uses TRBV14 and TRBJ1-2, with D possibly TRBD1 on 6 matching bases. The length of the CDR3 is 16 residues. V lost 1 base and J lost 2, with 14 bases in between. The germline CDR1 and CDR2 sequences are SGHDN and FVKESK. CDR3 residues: CASSQGGGSGNYGYTF. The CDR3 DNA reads TGTGCCAGCAGCCAAGGCGGGGGCAGCGGAAACTATGGCTACACCTTC.

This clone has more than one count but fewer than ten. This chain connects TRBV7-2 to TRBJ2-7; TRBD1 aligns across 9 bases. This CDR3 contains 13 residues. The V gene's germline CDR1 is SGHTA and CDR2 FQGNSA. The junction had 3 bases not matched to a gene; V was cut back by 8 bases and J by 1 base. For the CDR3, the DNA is TGTGCCAGCCGGGGGACAGGGTCCTACGAGCAGTACTTC. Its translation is CASRGTGSYEQYF.

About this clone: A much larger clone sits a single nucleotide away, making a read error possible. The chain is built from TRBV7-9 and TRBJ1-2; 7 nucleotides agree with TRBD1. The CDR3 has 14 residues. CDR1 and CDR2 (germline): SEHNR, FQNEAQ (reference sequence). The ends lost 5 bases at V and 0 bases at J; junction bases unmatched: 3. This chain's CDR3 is CASSLGTANYGYTF. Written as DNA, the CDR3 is TGTGCCAGCAGCCTAGGGACAGCTAACTATGGCTACACCTTC.

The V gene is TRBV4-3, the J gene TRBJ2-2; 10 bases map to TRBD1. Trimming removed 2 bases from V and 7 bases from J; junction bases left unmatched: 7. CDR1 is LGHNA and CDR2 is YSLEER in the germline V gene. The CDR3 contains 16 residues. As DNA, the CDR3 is TGCGCCAGCAGCCAACCCGACAGGGGGCTAGTCGGGGAGCTGTTTTTT. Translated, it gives CASSQPDRGLVGELFF.

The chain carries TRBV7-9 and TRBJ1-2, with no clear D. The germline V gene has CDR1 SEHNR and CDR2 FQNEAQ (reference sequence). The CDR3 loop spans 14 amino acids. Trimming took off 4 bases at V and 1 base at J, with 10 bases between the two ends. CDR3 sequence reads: CASSSVSVNYGYTF. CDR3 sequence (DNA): TGTGCCAGCAGCTCCGTCAGTGTTAACTATGGCTACACCTTC.

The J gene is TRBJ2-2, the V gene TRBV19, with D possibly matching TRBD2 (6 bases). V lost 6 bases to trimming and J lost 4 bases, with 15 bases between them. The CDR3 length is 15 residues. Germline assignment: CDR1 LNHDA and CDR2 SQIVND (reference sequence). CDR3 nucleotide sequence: TGTGCCAGTAGCCTAACGGGGGTAGGCACCGGGGAGCTGTTTTTT. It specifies CASSLTGVGTGELFF.

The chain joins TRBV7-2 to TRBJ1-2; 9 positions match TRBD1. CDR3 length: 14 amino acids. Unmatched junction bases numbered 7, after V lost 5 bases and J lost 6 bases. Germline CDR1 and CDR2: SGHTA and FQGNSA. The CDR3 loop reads CASSARTGADGYTF. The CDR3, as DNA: TGTGCCAGCAGCGCCCGGACAGGGGCGGATGGCTACACCTTC.

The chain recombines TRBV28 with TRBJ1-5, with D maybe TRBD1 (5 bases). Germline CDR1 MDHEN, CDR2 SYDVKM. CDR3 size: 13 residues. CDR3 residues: CAGGWGRDQPQHF. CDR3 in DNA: TGTGCTGGGGGGTGGGGACGAGATCAGCCCCAGCATTTT.

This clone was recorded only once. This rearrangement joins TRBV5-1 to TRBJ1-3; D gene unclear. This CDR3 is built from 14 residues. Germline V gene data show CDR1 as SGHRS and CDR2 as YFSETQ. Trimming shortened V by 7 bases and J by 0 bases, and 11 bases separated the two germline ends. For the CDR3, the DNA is TGCGCCAGCTCCGGGCAGAGCTCTGGAAACACCATATATTTT. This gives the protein CASSGQSSGNTIYF.

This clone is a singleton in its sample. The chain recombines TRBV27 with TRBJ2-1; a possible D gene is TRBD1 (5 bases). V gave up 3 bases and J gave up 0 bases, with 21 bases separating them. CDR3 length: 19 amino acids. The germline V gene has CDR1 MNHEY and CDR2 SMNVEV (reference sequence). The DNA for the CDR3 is TGTGCCAGCAGTTTTGGGGCTCTGGGGCAGGCTAGCTCCTACAATGAGCAGTTCTTC. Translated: CASSFGALGQASSYNEQFF.

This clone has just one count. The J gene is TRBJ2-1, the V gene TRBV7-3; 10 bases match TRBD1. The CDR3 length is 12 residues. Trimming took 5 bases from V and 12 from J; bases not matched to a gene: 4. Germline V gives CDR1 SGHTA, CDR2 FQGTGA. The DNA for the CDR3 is TGTGCCAGCAGCCAAGACAGGGGGCGGCAGTTCTTC. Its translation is CASSQDRGRQFF.

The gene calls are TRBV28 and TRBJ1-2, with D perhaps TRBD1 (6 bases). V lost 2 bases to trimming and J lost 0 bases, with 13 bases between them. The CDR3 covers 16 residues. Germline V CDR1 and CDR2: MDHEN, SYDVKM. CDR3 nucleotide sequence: TGTGCCAGCAGTTTAGAAGGAAGGGGGGCTAACTATGGCTACACCTTC. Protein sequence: CASSLEGRGANYGYTF.

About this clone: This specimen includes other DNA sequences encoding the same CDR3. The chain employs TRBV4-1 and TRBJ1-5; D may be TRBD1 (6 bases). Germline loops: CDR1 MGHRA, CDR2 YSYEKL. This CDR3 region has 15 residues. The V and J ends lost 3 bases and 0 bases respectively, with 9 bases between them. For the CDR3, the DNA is TGCGCCAGCAGCCAGGGGGCCAATAGCAATCAGCCCCAGCATTTT. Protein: CASSQGANSNQPQHF.

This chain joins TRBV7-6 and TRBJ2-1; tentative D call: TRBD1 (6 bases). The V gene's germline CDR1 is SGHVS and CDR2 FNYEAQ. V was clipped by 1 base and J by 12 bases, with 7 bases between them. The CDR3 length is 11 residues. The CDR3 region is CASSLDRAQFF. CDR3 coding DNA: TGTGCCAGCAGCTTAGACAGGGCGCAGTTCTTC.